The rows below give T cell receptor beta chains drawn from one sample of a study of shared clonotypes between healthy human individuals. Repertoires were generated with immunoSEQ multiplex PCR, while TCRdb's copy carries only in-frame clones and drops some. There are about 2 million clones in the sample; approximately 94% occur only once, and 1% to 1.5% lies in the top ten. Specimen: naive CD8+ T cells sorted from blood. The receptors shown here come from a man aged 18 to 30 in good health. Both conserved end residues are part of each CDR3. D genes are given only for firm matches. Clone size appears in some rows only: once, few, many, or a class for an expanded clone.

J | length | D | V | size | DNA | CDR3
TRBJ2-3 | 15 | . | TRBV28 | . | TGTGCCAGCACCCTCGAAGGGTCTTTCGGAGATACGCAGTATTTT | CASTLEGSFGDTQYF
TRBJ2-5 | 15 | . | TRBV7-7 | . | TGTGCTAGCAGCTTAGCGAGGGGGGGCGAGGAGACCCAGTACTTC | CASSLARGGEETQYF
TRBJ1-6 | 14 | TRBD1 | TRBV30 | . | TGTGCCTGGAGTGTAGGGACAGCAAATTCACCCCTCCACTTT | CAWSVGTANSPLHF
TRBJ2-6 | 14 | . | TRBV5-4 | . | TGTGCCAGCCGCAGCGGGTCTGGGGCCAACGTCCTGACTTTC | CASRSGSGANVLTF
TRBJ1-1 | 15 | . | TRBV2 | . | TGTGCCAGTAGGGGGACCGGGCCATTGAACACTGAAGCTTTCTTT | CASRGTGPLNTEAFF
TRBJ2-5 | 14 | . | TRBV15 | . | TGTGCCACCAGCAGAGTTTTCCTTCGGGAGACCCAGTACTTC | CATSRVFLRETQYF
TRBJ2-7 | 16 | TRBD2 | TRBV28 | . | TGTGCCAGCAGTTCCTCGACTAGCGGGAGTACCTACGAGCAGTACTTC | CASSSSTSGSTYEQYF
TRBJ2-2 | 15 | . | TRBV10-2 | . | TGCGCCAGCAGTGAACATCAGGTACCCACCGGGGAGCTGTTTTTT | CASSEHQVPTGELFF
TRBJ2-3 | 16 | . | TRBV6-6 | once | TGTGCCAGCAGTTACCAGGGGTCCTCTTACACAGATACGCAGTATTTT | CASSYQGSSYTDTQYF
TRBJ2-7 | 15 | TRBD1 | TRBV9 | . | TGTGCCAGCAGCTCTAATCACAGGGGGCAGTACGAGCAGTACTTC | CASSSNHRGQYEQYF
TRBJ2-3 | 18 | TRBD2 | TRBV14 | . | TGTGCCAGCAGCCACAACCCCTGGACTAGCGTGAGCACAGATACGCAGTATTTT | CASSHNPWTSVSTDTQYF
TRBJ2-7 | 13 | . | TRBV7-9 | . | TGTGCCAGCAGCTTGCACAGGGCGTACGAGCAGTACTTC | CASSLHRAYEQYF
TRBJ1-5 | 13 | . | TRBV12-5 | . | TGTGCTAGTGGTTTGGACCCACCCTTCCCCCAGCATTTT | CASGLDPPFPQHF
TRBJ2-7 | 15 | TRBD1 | TRBV6-1 | . | TGTGCCAGCGAAGTGGGGATGGGGGACAGGGTCGAGCAGTACTTC | CASEVGMGDRVEQYF
TRBJ1-1 | 13 | . | TRBV7-9 | few | TGTGCCAGCGGCACACAGGGAAATCCTGAAGCTTTCTTT | CASGTQGNPEAFF
TRBJ1-1 | 15 | . | TRBV7-9 | . | TGTGCCAGCAGCTTAGAAACCTATCTTGACACTGAAGCTTTCTTT | CASSLETYLDTEAFF
TRBJ2-7 | 14 | . | TRBV4-3 | . | TGCGCCAGCAGCCAAGCCAAGTCAAGTTACGAGCAGTACTTC | CASSQAKSSYEQYF
TRBJ1-5 | 15 | . | TRBV19 | once | TGTGCCAGTAGTCTAGCAGGGGTAGGCAATCAGCCCCAGCATTTT | CASSLAGVGNQPQHF
TRBJ2-3 | 14 | . | TRBV27 | . | TGTGCCAGCAGTACCTTCGTCGAGCCAGATACGCAGTATTTT | CASSTFVEPDTQYF
TRBJ2-1 | 11 | . | TRBV20-1 | . | TGCAGTGCTAGACTCGTCAATGAGCAGTTCTTC | CSARLVNEQFF
TRBJ2-2 | 14 | . | TRBV9 | . | TGTGCCAGCAGCCTTCATGGTTCTTCCGGGGAGCTGTTTTTT | CASSLHGSSGELFF
TRBJ2-7 | 12 | TRBD1 | TRBV28 | . | TGTGCCAGCAGTTCGACAGGGTACGAGCAGTACTTC | CASSSTGYEQYF
TRBJ2-7 | 14 | . | TRBV7-9 | . | TGTGCCAGCAGCTTAGCACCGGGCCTCTACGAGCAGTACTTC | CASSLAPGLYEQYF
TRBJ2-7 | 12 | . | TRBV7-2 | . | TGTGCCCCCGGGCCCGATAGGTGGTACCGGCCCTTC | CAPGPDRWYRPF
TRBJ1-3 | 14 | . | TRBV7-6 | . | TGTGCCAGCAGCGCAGTTAAGGCTGGAAACACCATATATTTT | CASSAVKAGNTIYF
TRBJ1-2 | 12 | . | TRBV5-6 | once | TGTGCCAGCAGCTTGGGGACGGAAGGCTACACCTTC | CASSLGTEGYTF
TRBJ1-2 | 13 | . | TRBV30 | few | TGTGCCTGGAGTGATGGGACTACTACAGGCTACACCTTC | CAWSDGTTTGYTF
TRBJ1-3 | 15 | . | TRBV10-1 | . | TGCGCCAGCAGTGAGTCAGATTTCTCTGGAAACACCATATATTTT | CASSESDFSGNTIYF
TRBJ2-7 | 12 | . | TRBV6-5 | . | TGTGCCAGCAGTTTTGCAGGGAGCGAGCAGTACTTC | CASSFAGSEQYF
TRBJ2-7 | 13 | TRBD2 | TRBV5-8 | . | TGTGCCAGCAAGGGGGGACTAGCGGGATTGCAGTACTTC | CASKGGLAGLQYF
TRBJ1-1 | 16 | TRBD1 | TRBV9 | . | TGTGCCAGCAGCCCCCGGACAGGATCAACGAACACTGAAGCTTTCTTT | CASSPRTGSTNTEAFF
TRBJ2-2 | 13 | TRBD2 | TRBV7-8 | . | TGTGCCAGCGCGGGAGCGAACACCGGGGAGCTGTTTTTT | CASAGANTGELFF